Each of the 8 T cell receptor beta chains below was sequenced from the same sample in a study of blood T cell repertoires in COVID-19. Clones were sequenced by immunoSEQ multiplex PCR, and TCRdb holds only the in-frame ones, with some missing. The sample holds 30,000 to 40,000 clones, 80% to 90% seen once. Sequencing was done on a sample of peripheral blood. These receptors were taken from a man in his 60s with active COVID-19.

The V and J genes are TRBV9 and TRBJ1-2; D is uncertain. The V gene lost 2 bases and the J gene lost 0 bases, with 8 bases spanning the gap. The CDR3 contains 14 residues. In germline, CDR1 is SGDLS, CDR2 YYNGEE. CDR3 coding DNA: TGTGCCAGCAGCGTCGGAGGGTCTAACTATGGCTACACCTTC. As protein: CASSVGGSNYGYTF.

J is TRBJ2-2 and V is TRBV2; 14 bases are shared with TRBD2. Per germline, CDR1 SNHLY and CDR2 FYNNEI. J gave up 5 bases and V 6 bases, and 5 bases lay outside the gene matches. The CDR3 covers 16 residues. The CDR3: CASRGGLAGGTGELFF. DNA of the CDR3: TGTGCCAGCAGAGGAGGACTAGCGGGAGGAACCGGGGAGCTGTTTTTT.

The chain combines TRBV6-5 with TRBJ2-7, with a tentative D call TRBD1 (5 bases). V was clipped by 4 bases and J by 0 bases, with 7 bases between them. In germline, CDR1 is MNHEY, CDR2 SVGAGI. This CDR3 contains 13 residues. This chain's CDR3 is CASSWGSSYEQYF. The DNA for the CDR3 is TGTGCCAGCAGTTGGGGCAGCTCCTACGAGCAGTACTTC.

The chain employs TRBV7-9 and TRBJ2-2; 9 bases are shared with TRBD1. CDR1 and CDR2 from the germline V gene are SEHNR and FQNEAQ (reference sequence). This CDR3 is built from 18 residues. With V trimmed by 1 base and J by 11 bases, 17 bases remained unmatched. The CDR3, as DNA: TGTGCCAGCAGCTTAGTTATATTGTTATCGGGACAGGGTTCCGAGCTGTTTTTT. Translated: CASSLVILLSGQGSELFF. The variable domain in full, completed from reference TRBV7-9 and TRBJ2-2, reads DTGVSQNPRHKITKRGQNVTFRCDPISEHNRLYWYRQTLGQGPEFLTYFQNEAQLEKSRLLSDRFSAERPKGSFSTLEIQRTEQGDSAMYLCASSLVILLSGQGSELFFGEGSRLTVL.

V gene TRBV5-1 combines with J gene TRBJ2-3; D possibly corresponds to TRBD2 (6 bases). Germline V gene sequence: CDR1 SGHRS, CDR2 YFSETQ. Trimming removed 5 bases at V and 0 bases at J, with 10 bases between. The CDR3 totals 14 residues. CDR3 protein: CASSREPSTDTQYF. The DNA for the CDR3 is TGCGCCAGCAGTCGGGAGCCTAGCACAGATACGCAGTATTTT.

The gene calls are TRBV27 and TRBJ2-1; 11 bases map to TRBD2. The germline gives CDR1 MNHEY, CDR2 SMNVEV (reference sequence). V gave up 2 bases and J gave up 5 bases; unmatched junction bases: 5. This CDR3 is built from 16 residues. Written as DNA, the CDR3 is TGTGCCAGCAGTTTAACCCCGGGACTAGCGGACAATGAGCAGTTCTTC. Translated, it gives CASSLTPGLADNEQFF.

The genes are TRBV7-2 and TRBJ2-5; TRBD2 aligns across 12 bases. Germline CDR1 and CDR2: SGHTA and FQGNSA. There are 15 residues in the CDR3. Trimming at V came to 5 bases and at J to 1 base, leaving 2 bases not matched to a gene. CDR3 bases: TGTGCCAGCAGCGTGGGACTAGCGGGCCAAGAGACCCAGTACTTC. This codes for CASSVGLAGQETQYF.

The chain couples TRBV5-4 to TRBJ1-6; D possibly corresponds to TRBD1 (6 bases). The V and J ends lost 5 bases and 0 bases respectively, with 9 bases between them. In germline, CDR1 is SGHNT, CDR2 YYREEE (reference sequence). The CDR3 contains 15 residues. CDR3 sequence reads: CASRPTGSYNSPLHF. CDR3 coding DNA: TGTGCCAGCAGACCGACAGGCTCCTATAATTCACCCCTCCACTTT.